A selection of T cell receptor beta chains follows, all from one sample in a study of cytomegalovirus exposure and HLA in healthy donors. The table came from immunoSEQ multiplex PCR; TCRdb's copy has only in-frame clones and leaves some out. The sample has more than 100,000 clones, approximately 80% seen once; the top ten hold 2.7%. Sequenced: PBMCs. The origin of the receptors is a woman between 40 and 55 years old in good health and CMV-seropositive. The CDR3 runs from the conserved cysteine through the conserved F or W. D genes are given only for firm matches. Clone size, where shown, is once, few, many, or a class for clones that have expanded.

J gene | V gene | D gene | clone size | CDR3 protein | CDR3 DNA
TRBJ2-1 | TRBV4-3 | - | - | CASSQDRGYNEQFF | TGCGCCAGCAGCCAAGATAGGGGCTACAATGAGCAGTTCTTC
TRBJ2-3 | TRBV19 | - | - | CASSNPITDTQYF | TGTGCCAGTAGTAACCCTATCACAGATACGCAGTATTTT
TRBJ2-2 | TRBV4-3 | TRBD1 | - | CASSQAPGGRNTGELFF | TGCGCCAGCAGCCAAGCCCCAGGGGGTCGGAACACCGGGGAGCTGTTTTTT
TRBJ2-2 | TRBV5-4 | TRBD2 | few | CASSSGGRVVTGELFF | TGTGCCAGCAGCTCGGGCGGGAGGGTAGTCACCGGGGAGCTGTTTTTT
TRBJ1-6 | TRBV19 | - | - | CASAQAASSYNSPLHF | TGTGCCAGTGCCCAGGCAGCTAGCTCCTATAATTCCCCCCTCCACTTT
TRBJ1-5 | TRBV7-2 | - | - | CASSFGRVPDQPQHF | TGTGCCAGCAGCTTCGGCAGGGTGCCTGATCAGCCCCAGCATTTT
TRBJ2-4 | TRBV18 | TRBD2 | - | CASSPPQLAGPTSPKNIQYF | TGTGCCAGCTCACCACCTCAACTAGCGGGACCGACATCTCCCAAAAACATTCAGTACTTC
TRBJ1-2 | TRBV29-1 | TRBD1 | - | CSVDQAGTGRRGDGYTF | TGCAGCGTTGATCAGGCTGGGACAGGGAGACGAGGGGACGGCTACACCTTC
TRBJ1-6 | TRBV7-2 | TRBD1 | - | CASSVADRVNSPLHF | TGTGCCAGCAGCGTAGCGGACAGGGTGAATTCACCCCTCCACTTT
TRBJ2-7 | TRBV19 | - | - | CASSMGGNPYEQYF | TGTGCCAGTAGTATGGGCGGGAACCCCTACGAGCAGTACTTC
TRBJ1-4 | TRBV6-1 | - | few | CASSGRLSTNEKLFF | TGTGCCAGCAGTGGGAGGTTATCAACTAATGAAAAACTGTTTTTT
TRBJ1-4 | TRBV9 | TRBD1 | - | CASSVGTENEKLFF | TGTGCCAGCAGCGTGGGGACAGAAAATGAAAAACTGTTTTTT
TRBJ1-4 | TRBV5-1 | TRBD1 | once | CASSLGTAIATNEKLFF | TGCGCCAGCAGCTTAGGGACAGCAATTGCAACTAATGAAAAACTGTTTTTT
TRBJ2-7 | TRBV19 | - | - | CASSQTGSVYHEQYF | TGTGCCAGTAGTCAAACAGGGAGTGTCTACCACGAGCAGTACTTC
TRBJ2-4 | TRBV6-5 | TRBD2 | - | CASSDGTIRNIQYF | TGTGCCAGCAGCGACGGGACTATCAGAAACATTCAGTACTTC
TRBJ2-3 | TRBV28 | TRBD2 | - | CASSLTSGFTDTQYF | TGTGCCAGCAGTTTAACTAGCGGGTTCACAGATACACAGTATTTT
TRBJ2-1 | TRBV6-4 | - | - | CASSDSQGDNEQFF | TGTGCCAGCAGCGACTCCCAAGGGGACAATGAGCAGTTCTTC
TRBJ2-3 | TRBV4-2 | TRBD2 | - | CASSQGGTSGGSTDTQYF | TGTGCCAGCAGCCAGGGGGGGACTAGCGGGGGGAGCACAGATACGCAGTATTTT
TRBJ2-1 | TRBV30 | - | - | CAWAQGLNNEQFF | TGTGCCTGGGCCCAGGGACTTAACAATGAGCAGTTCTTC
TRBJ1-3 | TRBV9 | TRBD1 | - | CASSLTQGVAGNTIYF | TGTGCCAGCAGCTTAACACAGGGGGTGGCTGGAAACACCATATATTTT
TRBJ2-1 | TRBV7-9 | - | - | CASASPSYNEQFF | TGTGCCAGCGCGAGCCCCTCCTACAATGAGCAGTTCTTC
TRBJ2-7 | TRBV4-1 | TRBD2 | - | CASSQDSAGGPRGQYF | TGCGCCAGCAGCCAAGACTCCGCGGGGGGCCCCAGAGGGCAGTACTTC
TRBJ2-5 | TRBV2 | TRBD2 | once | CASLRFSGWLETQYF | TGTGCCAGCTTGCGATTTAGCGGGTGGTTAGAGACCCAGTACTTC
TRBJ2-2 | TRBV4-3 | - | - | CASSQSSGITGELFF | TGCGCCAGCAGCCAATCCAGCGGTATCACCGGGGAGCTGTTTTTT
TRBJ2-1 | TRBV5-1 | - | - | CASSLAAGAYNEQFF | TGCGCCAGCAGCTTGGCTGCAGGGGCCTACAATGAGCAGTTCTTC
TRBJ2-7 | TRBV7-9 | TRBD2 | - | CASSLFGTRTGGEQYF | TGTGCCAGCAGCTTATTTGGGACTAGAACCGGAGGCGAGCAGTACTTC
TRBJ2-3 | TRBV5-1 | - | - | CASSLEGRTTTDTQYF | TGCGCCAGCAGCTTGGAAGGGCGGACTACCACAGATACGCAGTATTTT
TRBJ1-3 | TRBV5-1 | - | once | CASSPQGSGNTIYF | TGCGCCAGCAGCCCCCAGGGCTCTGGAAACACCATATATTTT
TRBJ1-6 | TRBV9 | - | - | CASSAGGLSSYNSPLHF | TGTGCCAGCAGCGCGGGGGGGTTGAGCTCCTATAATTCACCCCTCCACTTT
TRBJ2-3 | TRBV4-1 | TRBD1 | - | CASSQGGGTGTADTQYF | TGCGCCAGCAGCCAAGGGGGGGGGACAGGGACCGCAGATACGCAGTATTTT
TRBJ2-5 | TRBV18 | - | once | CASAELVETQYF | TGTGCCAGCGCAGAACTAGTAGAGACCCAGTACTTC
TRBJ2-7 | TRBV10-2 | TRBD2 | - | CASTPPGLATLSYEQYF | TGCGCCAGCACCCCTCCGGGACTAGCGACCTTGTCCTACGAGCAGTACTTC
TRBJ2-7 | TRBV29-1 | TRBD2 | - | CSEGLAGGLYEQYF | TGCAGCGAGGGTCTAGCGGGGGGCCTTTACGAGCAGTACTTC
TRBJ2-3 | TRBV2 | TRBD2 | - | CASSWAGGADTQYF | TGTGCCAGCAGCTGGGCGGGGGGGGCAGATACGCAGTATTTT
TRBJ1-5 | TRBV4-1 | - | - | CASSPGGVHQPQHF | TGCGCCAGCAGCCCCGGGGGGGTACATCAGCCCCAGCATTTT
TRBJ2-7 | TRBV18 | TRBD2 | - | CASSQTSGGAYEQYF | TGTGCCAGCTCCCAGACTAGCGGGGGGGCCTACGAGCAGTACTTC
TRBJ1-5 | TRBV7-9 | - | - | CASSLGSGGKVDQPQHF | TGTGCCAGCAGCTTAGGGTCGGGGGGCAAGGTTGATCAGCCCCAGCATTTT
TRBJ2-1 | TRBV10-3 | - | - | CAISESGTLYNEQFF | TGTGCCATCAGTGAGTCGGGGACTTTGTACAATGAGCAGTTCTTC
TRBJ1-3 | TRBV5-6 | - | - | CASSQRTALLSGNTIYF | TGTGCCAGCAGCCAAAGGACAGCCTTACTATCTGGAAACACCATATATTTT
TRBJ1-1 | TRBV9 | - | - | CASSVAPGKDTEAFF | TGTGCCAGCAGCGTAGCTCCAGGGAAAGACACTGAAGCTTTCTTT
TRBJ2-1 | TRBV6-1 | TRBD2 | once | CASSDGTSGTYNEQFF | TGTGCCAGCAGTGATGGGACTAGCGGGACCTACAATGAGCAGTTCTTC
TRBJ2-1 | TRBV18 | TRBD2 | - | CASSSELARNNEQFF | TGTGCCAGCTCAAGTGAACTAGCGAGGAACAATGAGCAGTTCTTC
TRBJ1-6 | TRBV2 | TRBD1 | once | CASSNPGQGEVWSPLHF | TGTGCCAGCAGCAACCCGGGACAGGGGGAGGTTTGGTCACCCCTCCACTTT
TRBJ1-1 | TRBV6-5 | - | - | CASRRTRTEAFF | TGTGCCAGCAGACGAACCAGGACAGAAGCTTTCTTT
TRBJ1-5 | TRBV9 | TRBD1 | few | CASSSRQGGQPQHF | TGTGCCAGCAGCTCCCGACAGGGAGGCCAGCCCCAGCATTTT
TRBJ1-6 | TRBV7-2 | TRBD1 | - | CASSSAGTGRSPLHF | TGTGCCAGCAGCTCCGCCGGGACAGGGAGGTCACCCCTCCACTTT